Presented here are 11 T cell receptor beta chains from one specimen sequenced in a study of blood T cells in healthy people across ages. Primed by a sample-barcoded 5' primer and a J-beta primer mix, a second PCR proceeded for about 7 to 12 cycles. Each CDR3 protein gets one entry after TCRdb re-called the 5' RACE reads with MiXCR. Of 600,000 to 650,000 distinct CDR3 sequences listed, approximately 50% are singletons. The sample was blood. The source of these receptors is a man aged 55 to 70 in good health.

This clonotype was seen once. The CDR3 protein is CASSQELLGGAGAPNWAFF. In DNA, the CDR3 is TGTGCCAGCAGCCAAGAACTTCTAGGCGGGGCAGGGGCGCCGAACTGGGCTTTCTTT. The chain is built from TRBV4-2 and TRBJ1-1, with a weak D call TRBD1 (6 bases). Germline V CDR1 and CDR2: LGHNA, YNFKEQ. The CDR3 loop spans 19 amino acids. V lost 0 bases and J 11 bases, leaving 31 bases between the germline ends.

This clonotype has more than one count but fewer than ten. The chain has TRBV29-1 and TRBJ2-7; tentatively, D is TRBD1 or TRBD2 (5 bases each). The germline gives CDR1 SQVTM, CDR2 ANQGSEA. V lost 4 bases, J lost 0 bases, and 7 bases lay in between. The CDR3 sequence is 12 residues long. Written as DNA, the CDR3 is TGCAGCGTTGGGGGGTACTCCTACGAGCAGTACTTC. Protein product: CSVGGYSYEQYF.

The chain is built from TRBV20-1 and TRBJ1-1; TRBD1 is a possible D gene (5 bases). Germline values: CDR1 DFQATT, CDR2 SNEGSKA (reference sequence). The CDR3 runs 13 residues. Trimming removed 6 bases from V and 2 bases from J, with 13 bases in between. CDR3 nucleotides: TGCAGTGCAATCGGGGCAGCCAACACTGAAGCTTTCTTT. It specifies CSAIGAANTEAFF.

This chain links TRBV24-1 with TRBJ2-5; the D gene is possibly TRBD1 (6 bases). Per the germline V gene, CDR1 is KGHDR and CDR2 is SFDVKD. The CDR3 spans 14 residues. The ends were cut back, 4 bases at V and 4 bases at J, with 12 bases in the middle. In DNA form, the CDR3 reads TGTGCCACCAGTGACAGCAGGGGATCAGAGACCCAGTACTTC. It specifies CATSDSRGSETQYF.

V usage is TRBV7-2 and J usage is TRBJ1-3; D remains unclear. This CDR3 is 12 amino acids long. Trimming cost V 3 bases and J 6 bases, with 6 bases left between them. CDR1 and CDR2 (germline): SGHTA, FQGNSA. CDR3 sequence reads: CASSFSPNTIYF. CDR3 coding DNA: TGTGCCAGCAGCTTTTCTCCAAACACCATATATTTT.

Many counts were recorded for this clonotype. This chain uses TRBV27 with TRBJ2-1; 16 nucleotides line up with TRBD2. With 0 bases clipped from V and 0 bases from J, the junction kept 5 bases outside the gene matches. Germline V gives CDR1 MNHEY, CDR2 SMNVEV (reference sequence). CDR3 length equals 20 residues. Written as DNA, the CDR3 is TGTGCCAGCAGTTTATCGGGACTAGCGGGGGGGGGGAGCTCCTACAATGAGCAGTTCTTC. Translation gives CASSLSGLAGGGSSYNEQFF.

The chain is built from TRBV29-1 and TRBJ2-5, with 9 nucleotides matching TRBD1. V lost 3 bases to trimming and J lost 5 bases; unmatched junction nucleotides: 7. Per germline, CDR1 SQVTM and CDR2 ANQGSEA. The CDR3 consists of 14 residues. CDR3 loop: CSVEATGGIETQYF. The CDR3 DNA follows: TGCAGCGTTGAGGCCACAGGGGGCATCGAGACCCAGTACTTC.

This clonotype was found once. This CDR3 is CASSTGAEALHF. CDR3 DNA: TGTGCCAGCAGTACAGGGGCAGAAGCCCTCCACTTT. J is TRBJ1-6 and V is TRBV7-9, with 7 bases lining up with TRBD1. V gave up 6 bases and J gave up 14 bases; unmatched junction bases: 7. The CDR3 has 12 residues. From germline, CDR1 is SEHNR and CDR2 FQNEAQ (reference sequence). Drawing the rest from reference TRBV7-9 and TRBJ1-6, the complete variable domain is DTGVSQNPRHKITKRGQNVTFRCDPISEHNRLYWYRQTLGQGPEFLTYFQNEAQLEKSRLLSDRFSAERPKGSFSTLEIQRTEQGDSAMYLCASSTGAEALHFGNGTRLTVT.

This clonotype appeared a single time. The gene calls are TRBV20-1 and TRBJ1-1; D ambiguous. The CDR3 runs to 15 residues. Germline V gene sequence: CDR1 DFQATT, CDR2 SNEGSKA (reference sequence). V was clipped by 0 bases and J by 1 base, with 12 bases between them. CDR3 coding DNA: TGCAGTGCTAGAGAGGAGGGAATATGGAACACTGAAGCTTTCTTT. It encodes CSAREEGIWNTEAFF.

This clonotype was counted only a few times. CDR3 residues: CASSQDIPGEQYF. CDR3 coding DNA: TGTGCCAGCAGCCAAGATATCCCCGGGGAGCAGTACTTC. J is TRBJ2-7 and V is TRBV14; D gene uncertain. CDR3 size: 13 residues. V lost 0 bases, J lost 7 bases, and 10 bases lay in between. Germline V gene lookup returns CDR1 SGHDN and CDR2 FVKESK.

This clonotype occurred once. The CDR3 DNA follows: TGTGCCAGCAGCTTAGATCACTCGAACGAGCAGTTCTTC. Its translation is CASSLDHSNEQFF. The chain carries TRBV7-2 and TRBJ2-1; D is unclear. The germline gives CDR1 SGHTA, CDR2 FQGNSA. This CDR3 has 13 residues. The V end was cut by 1 base, the J end by 10 bases, with 11 bases between.